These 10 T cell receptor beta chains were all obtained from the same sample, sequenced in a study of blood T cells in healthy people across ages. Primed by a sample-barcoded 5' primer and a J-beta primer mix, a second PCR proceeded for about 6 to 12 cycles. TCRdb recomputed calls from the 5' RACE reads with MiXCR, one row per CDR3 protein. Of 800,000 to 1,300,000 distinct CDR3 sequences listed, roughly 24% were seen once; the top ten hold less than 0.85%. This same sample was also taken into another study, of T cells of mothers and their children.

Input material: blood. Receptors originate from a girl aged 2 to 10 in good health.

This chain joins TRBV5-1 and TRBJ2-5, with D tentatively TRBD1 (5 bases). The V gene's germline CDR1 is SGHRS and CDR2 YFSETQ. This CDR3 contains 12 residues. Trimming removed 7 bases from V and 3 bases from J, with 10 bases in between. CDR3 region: CASRPGKETQYF. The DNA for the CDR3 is TGCGCCAGCCGTCCAGGGAAAGAGACCCAGTACTTC.

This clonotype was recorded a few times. CDR3 sequence: CSARPQLAGVGNEQFF. CDR3 nucleotides: TGCAGTGCTAGACCACAGCTAGCGGGAGTGGGAAATGAGCAGTTCTTC. The chain employs TRBV20-1 and TRBJ2-1; TRBD2 matches 10 bases. Germline CDR1 is DFQATT and CDR2 is SNEGSKA (reference sequence). This CDR3 has 16 residues. After removal of 2 bases from V and 7 bases from J, the junction contained 11 bases not matched to a gene.

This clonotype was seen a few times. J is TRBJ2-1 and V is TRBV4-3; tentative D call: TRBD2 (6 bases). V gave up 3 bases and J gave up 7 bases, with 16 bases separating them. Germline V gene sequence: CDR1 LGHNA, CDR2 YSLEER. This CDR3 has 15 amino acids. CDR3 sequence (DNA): TGCGCCAGCAGCCACGGGGGACTCGGGGGAAATGAGCAGTTCTTC. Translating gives CASSHGGLGGNEQFF.

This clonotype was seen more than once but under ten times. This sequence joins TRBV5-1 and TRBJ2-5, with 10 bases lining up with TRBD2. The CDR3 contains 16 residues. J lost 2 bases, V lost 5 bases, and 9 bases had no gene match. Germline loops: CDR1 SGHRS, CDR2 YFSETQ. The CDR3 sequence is CASRADLAGEQETQYF. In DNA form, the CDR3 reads TGCGCCAGCAGGGCCGATCTAGCGGGGGAACAAGAGACCCAGTACTTC. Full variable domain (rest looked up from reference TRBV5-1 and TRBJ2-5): KAGVTQTPRYLIKTRGQQVTLSCSPISGHRSVSWYQQTPGQGLQFLFEYFSETQRNKGNFPGRFSGRQFSNSRSEMNVSTLELGDSALYLCASRADLAGEQETQYFGPGTRLLVL.

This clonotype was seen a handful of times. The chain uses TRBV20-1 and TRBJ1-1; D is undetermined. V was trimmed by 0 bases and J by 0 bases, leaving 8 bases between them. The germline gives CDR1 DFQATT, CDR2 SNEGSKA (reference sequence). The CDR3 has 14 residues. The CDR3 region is CSAREGVVNTEAFF. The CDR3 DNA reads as TGCAGTGCTAGAGAGGGTGTGGTGAACACTGAAGCTTTCTTT.

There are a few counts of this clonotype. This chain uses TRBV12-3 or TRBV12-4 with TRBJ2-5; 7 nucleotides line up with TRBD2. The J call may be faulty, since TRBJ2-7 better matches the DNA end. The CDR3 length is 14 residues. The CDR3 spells CASSFDRGVYEQYF. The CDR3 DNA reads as TGTGCCAGCAGTTTTGATCGGGGGGTCTACGAGCAGTACTTC.

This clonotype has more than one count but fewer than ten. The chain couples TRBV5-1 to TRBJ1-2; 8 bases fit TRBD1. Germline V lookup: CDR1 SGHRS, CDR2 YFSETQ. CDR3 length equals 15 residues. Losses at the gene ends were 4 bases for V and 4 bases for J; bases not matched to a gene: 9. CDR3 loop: CASSQNTGQVYGYTF. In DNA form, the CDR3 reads TGCGCCAGCAGCCAAAACACGGGACAGGTCTATGGCTACACCTTC.

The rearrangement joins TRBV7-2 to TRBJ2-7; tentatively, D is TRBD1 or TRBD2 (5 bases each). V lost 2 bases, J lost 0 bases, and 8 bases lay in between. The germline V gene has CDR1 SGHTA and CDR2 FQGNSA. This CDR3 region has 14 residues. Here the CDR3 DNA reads TGTGCCAGCAGCTTATTAGGGACCTCCTACGAGCAGTACTTC. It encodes CASSLLGTSYEQYF. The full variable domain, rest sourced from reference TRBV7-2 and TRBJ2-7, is GAGVSQSPSNKVTEKGKDVELRCDPISGHTALYWYRQSLGQGLEFLIYFQGNSAPDKSGLPSDRFSAERTGGSVSTLTIQRTQQEDSAVYLCASSLLGTSYEQYFGPGTRLTVT.

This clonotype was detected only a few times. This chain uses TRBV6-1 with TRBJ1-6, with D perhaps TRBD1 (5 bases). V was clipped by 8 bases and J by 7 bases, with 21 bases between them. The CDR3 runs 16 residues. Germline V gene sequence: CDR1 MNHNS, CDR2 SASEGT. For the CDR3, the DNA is TGTGCCAGCGCGCTAAGCGAAGAGGGACGAAATTCACCCCTCCACTTT. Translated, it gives CASALSEEGRNSPLHF.

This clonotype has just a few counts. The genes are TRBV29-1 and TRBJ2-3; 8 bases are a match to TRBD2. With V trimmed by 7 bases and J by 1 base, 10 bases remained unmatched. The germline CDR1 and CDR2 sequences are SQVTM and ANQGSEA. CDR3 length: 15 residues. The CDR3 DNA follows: TGCAGCGCACCTAGAGCGGGAGTTGGCACAGATACGCAGTATTTT. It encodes CSAPRAGVGTDTQYF.